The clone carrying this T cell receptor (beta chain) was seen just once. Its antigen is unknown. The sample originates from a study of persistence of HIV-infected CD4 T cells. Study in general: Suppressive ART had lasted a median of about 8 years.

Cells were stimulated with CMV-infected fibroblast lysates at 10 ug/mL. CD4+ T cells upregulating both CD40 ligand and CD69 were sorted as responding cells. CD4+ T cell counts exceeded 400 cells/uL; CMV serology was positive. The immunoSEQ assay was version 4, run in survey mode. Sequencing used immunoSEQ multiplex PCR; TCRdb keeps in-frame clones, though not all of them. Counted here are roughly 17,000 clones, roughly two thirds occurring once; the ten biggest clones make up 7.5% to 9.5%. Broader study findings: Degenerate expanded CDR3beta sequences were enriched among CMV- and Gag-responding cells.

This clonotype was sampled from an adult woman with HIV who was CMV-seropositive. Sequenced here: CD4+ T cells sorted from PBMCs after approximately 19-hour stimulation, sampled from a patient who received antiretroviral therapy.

CDR3 region: CASKPRVANYGYTF. CDR3 in DNA: TGTGCCAGCAAGCCCCGAGTAGCTAACTATGGCTACACCTTC. The chain joins TRBV6-5 to TRBJ1-2; unclear D gene. CDR1 is MNHEY, CDR2 SVGAGI, per germline. V was shortened by 7 bases and J by 0 bases, with 12 bases between the two germline ends. The CDR3 has 14 residues.